This T cell receptor (beta chain) comes out of a study of identical twins. Study-level findings and limits: Beta out-of-frame sequences displayed a weaker excess of sharing between twins.

The V gene end was trimmed by 2 bases and the J gene end by 3 bases; junction bases not matched to a gene: 8. The CDR3 spans 15 residues. Germline V gene sequence: CDR1 DFQATT, CDR2 SNEGSKA (reference sequence). This clonotype was seen ten or more times. Antigen unknown. Each cDNA held unique molecular identifiers, and template switching gave it a universal primer site. Via MiXCR, TCRdb re-called the 5' RACE reads, giving one row per CDR3 protein. In the table there are about 200,000 distinct CDR3 sequences, less than 10% of which are singletons. This chain uses TRBV20-1 with TRBJ1-1; 8 nucleotides agree with TRBD1. The sequence derives from a woman aged 18-30 years in good health. Input material: memory (CD45RO+) T cells sorted from blood. CDR3: CSARTGGVRDTEAFF. The CDR3 DNA sequence: TGCAGTGCTAGAACAGGGGGGGTTAGAGACACTGAAGCTTTCTTT.